These 18 T cell receptor beta chains were all obtained from the same sample, sequenced in a study of vaccination effects on CD4 cells after COVID-19. The culture ran for 10 days before CD4+ T cells were isolated. Each person got two doses of an mRNA SARS-CoV-2 vaccine, BNT162b2 or mRNA-1273. Their antigen targets remain unknown. Profiled with immunoSEQ multiplex PCR; TCRdb holds only in-frame clones, not every one. The sample holds 37,000 or so clones; about 70% are singletons and the top ten take about 8%. The specimen comprised CD4+ T cells from PBMCs cultured without peptide, sampled after COVID-19 vaccination. The receptors come from a human donor who received a COVID-19 vaccine.

This rearrangement joins TRBV3-1 (or the pseudogene TRBV3-2) to TRBJ2-1; D is perhaps TRBD2 (5 bases). Per the germline V gene, CDR1 is LGHDT and CDR2 is YNNKEL (reference sequence). The V end lost 3 bases, the J end lost 1 base, and 7 bases lay between the germline ends. This CDR3 contains 14 residues. The CDR3, as DNA: TGTGCCAGCAGCCAGACGGGGTCCTACAATGAGCAGTTCTTC. Protein: CASSQTGSYNEQFF.

The V and J genes are TRBV27 and TRBJ1-5, with a possible D match to TRBD1 (6 bases). V was shortened by 6 bases and J by 4 bases, with 16 bases between the two germline ends. The CDR3 spans 15 residues. The germline V gene encodes CDR1 MNHEY and CDR2 SMNVEV (reference sequence). The CDR3, as DNA: TGTGCCAGCAGGCCTACAGGGATCCGGAATCAGCCCCAGCATTTT. This gives the protein CASRPTGIRNQPQHF.

V usage is TRBV27 and J usage is TRBJ1-2; possible D gene TRBD1, 5 bases. The CDR3 has 13 residues. V dropped 2 bases and J dropped 5 bases, with 9 bases sitting between them. Germline V gene lookup returns CDR1 MNHEY and CDR2 SMNVEV (reference sequence). The CDR3 sequence: CASSLVQGYGYTF. CDR3 nucleotides: TGTGCCAGCAGTTTAGTCCAGGGTTATGGCTACACCTTC.

In its sample, this clone was seen once. The J gene is TRBJ1-2, the V gene TRBV7-9; D possibly corresponds to TRBD1 (6 bases). Trimming shortened V by 2 bases and J by 8 bases, and 15 bases separated the two germline ends. This CDR3 has 14 residues. In germline, CDR1 is SEHNR, CDR2 FQNEAQ (reference sequence). The CDR3 spells CASSLNQGTGGYTF. The CDR3 DNA follows: TGTGCCAGCAGCTTAAATCAGGGGACCGGCGGCTACACCTTC.

The chain couples TRBV4-1 to TRBJ2-1; D might be TRBD2 (6 bases). V dropped 5 bases and J dropped 4 bases, with 15 bases sitting between them. This CDR3 is built from 15 residues. The germline V gene encodes CDR1 MGHRA and CDR2 YSYEKL. CDR3 loop: CASSDRDSPYNEQFF. DNA of the CDR3: TGCGCCAGCAGCGACCGGGACTCCCCTTACAATGAGCAGTTCTTC.

The gene calls are TRBV19 and TRBJ1-1; unclear D gene. Germline V gene lookup returns CDR1 LNHDA and CDR2 SQIVND (reference sequence). V lost 8 bases, J lost 6 bases, and 13 bases lay in between. This CDR3 has 12 residues. The CDR3 DNA follows: TGTGCCAGTGGTTGGATCGCGGCTGAAGCTTTCTTT. Encoded protein: CASGWIAAEAFF.

This clone came up a few times. The chain combines TRBV10-3 with TRBJ2-7; 7 nucleotides line up with TRBD2. The CDR3 runs to 13 residues. Trimming removed 6 bases from V and 3 bases from J; junction bases left unmatched: 5. The germline V gene has CDR1 ENHRY and CDR2 SYGVKD. CDR3 residues: CAISPGGVYEQYF. In nucleotides, the CDR3 is TGTGCCATCAGCCCGGGAGGAGTCTACGAGCAGTACTTC.

The chain links TRBV30 to TRBJ1-3, with no clear D. Trimming cost V 1 base and J 0 bases, with 13 bases left between them. Germline lookup yields CDR1 GTSNPN and CDR2 SVGIG (reference sequence). The CDR3 spans 16 residues. The CDR3 nucleotides are TGTGCCTGGAGTGCGGAATACAGCAGCTCTGGAAACACCATATATTTT. This encodes CAWSAEYSSSGNTIYF.

This chain links TRBV9 with TRBJ1-3; D gene uncertain. V dropped 0 bases and J dropped 4 bases, with 14 bases sitting between them. The CDR3 covers 16 residues. Germline-derived CDR1 and CDR2 are SGDLS and YYNGEE. In DNA, the CDR3 is TGTGCCAGCAGCGTAGCTACCAAACCGGGGGGAAACACCATATATTTT. Translation: CASSVATKPGGNTIYF.

In its sample, this clone was seen once. The rearrangement links TRBV7-7 to TRBJ1-2, with a weak D call TRBD1 (6 bases). CDR1 and CDR2 (germline): SSHAT, FNYEAQ (reference sequence). The ends were cut back, 1 base at V and 0 bases at J, with 21 bases in the middle. CDR3 length: 19 amino acids. CDR3: CASSLGPGRGRLANYGYTF. The CDR3 nucleotides read TGTGCCAGCAGCTTAGGGCCGGGCCGGGGGCGGTTAGCTAACTATGGCTACACCTTC.

The chain is built from TRBV2 and TRBJ1-1; 8 bases line up with TRBD1. Germline V CDR1 and CDR2: SNHLY, FYNNEI. This CDR3 contains 12 residues. V shed 11 bases and J 5 bases; nucleotides not matched to a gene: 7. CDR3 DNA sequence: TGTGCCGGGGGACAGGAGTATACTGAAGCTTTCTTT. Its translation is CAGGQEYTEAFF.

V usage is TRBV14 and J usage is TRBJ2-5, with D perhaps TRBD2 (5 bases). Trimming took 3 bases from V and 4 from J, leaving 15 bases between them. Germline loops: CDR1 SGHDN, CDR2 FVKESK. This CDR3 comprises 15 residues. CDR3 sequence reads: CASSHRGQIPETQYF. CDR3 nucleotide sequence: TGTGCCAGCAGCCATCGCGGGCAAATCCCAGAGACCCAGTACTTC.

The genes are TRBV7-9 and TRBJ1-5, with TRBD1 as a possible D gene (6 bases). Trimming left V 6 bases short and J 3 bases short, with 15 bases between. Germline CDR1 is SEHNR and CDR2 is FQNEAQ (reference sequence). The CDR3 totals 15 residues. CDR3 DNA: TGTGCCAGCAGTACACAGGGTGGTTTCAATCAGCCCCAGCATTTT. This sequence encodes CASSTQGGFNQPQHF. The full variable domain, rest sourced from reference TRBV7-9 and TRBJ1-5, is DTGVSQNPRHKITKRGQNVTFRCDPISEHNRLYWYRQTLGQGPEFLTYFQNEAQLEKSRLLSDRFSAERPKGSFSTLEIQRTEQGDSAMYLCASSTQGGFNQPQHFGDGTRLSIL.

The V call is TRBV3-1 (or the pseudogene TRBV3-2), the J call TRBJ2-1; 9 nucleotides align to TRBD2. CDR1 LGHDT and CDR2 YNNKEL come from the germline V gene (reference sequence). The junction had 7 bases not matched to a gene; V was cut back by 4 bases and J by 6 bases. The CDR3 consists of 15 residues. The CDR3 here is CASSLTAGGRNEQFF. CDR3 DNA: TGTGCCAGCAGCCTCACCGCGGGAGGGCGCAATGAGCAGTTCTTC.

The chain couples TRBV25-1 to TRBJ1-2, with 8 bases fitting TRBD1. J was trimmed by 6 bases and V by 8 bases; bases with no gene match: 17. This CDR3 has 16 residues. Germline V gene sequence: CDR1 MGHDK, CDR2 SYGVNS. The CDR3: CASGGTGRPPGNGYTF. CDR3 in DNA: TGTGCCAGCGGCGGGACAGGACGTCCCCCGGGAAATGGCTACACCTTC.

V usage is TRBV27 and J usage is TRBJ2-1, with unresolved D. Germline V gene data show CDR1 as MNHEY and CDR2 as SMNVEV (reference sequence). The CDR3 is 12 amino acids. V was trimmed by 4 bases and J by 6 bases, leaving 7 bases between them. The CDR3, as DNA: TGTGCCAGCAGTTATAAGCTCAATGAGCAGTTCTTC. As protein: CASSYKLNEQFF.

This sequence joins TRBV24-1 and TRBJ2-2; D is uncertain. CDR1 KGHDR and CDR2 SFDVKD come from the germline V gene. The V gene lost 7 bases and the J gene lost 0 bases, with 11 bases spanning the gap. CDR3 length equals 15 residues. This chain's CDR3 is CATSTVGTNTGELFF. The CDR3 coding sequence is TGTGCCACCAGCACCGTTGGGACGAACACCGGGGAGCTGTTTTTT.

CDR3 in DNA: TGTGCCAGCAGCCGGGAGGAGGACATTCAGTACTTC. Protein: CASSREEDIQYF. The rearrangement links TRBV2 to TRBJ2-4; 7 nucleotides align to TRBD2. Germline V gene data show CDR1 as SNHLY and CDR2 as FYNNEI. V dropped 6 bases and J dropped 8; count of bases not matched to a gene: 4. This CDR3 has 12 residues.